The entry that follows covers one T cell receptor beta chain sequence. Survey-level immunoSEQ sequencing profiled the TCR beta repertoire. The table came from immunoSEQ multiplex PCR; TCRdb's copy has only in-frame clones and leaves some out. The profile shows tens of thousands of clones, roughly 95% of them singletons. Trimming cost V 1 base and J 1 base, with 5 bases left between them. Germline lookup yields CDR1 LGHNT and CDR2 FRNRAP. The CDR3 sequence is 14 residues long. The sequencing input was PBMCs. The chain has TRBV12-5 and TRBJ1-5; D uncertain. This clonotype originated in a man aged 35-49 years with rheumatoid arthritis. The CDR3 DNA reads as TGTGCTAGTGGTTTGGCACCGAGCAATCAGCCCCAGCATTTT. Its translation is CASGLAPSNQPQHF.